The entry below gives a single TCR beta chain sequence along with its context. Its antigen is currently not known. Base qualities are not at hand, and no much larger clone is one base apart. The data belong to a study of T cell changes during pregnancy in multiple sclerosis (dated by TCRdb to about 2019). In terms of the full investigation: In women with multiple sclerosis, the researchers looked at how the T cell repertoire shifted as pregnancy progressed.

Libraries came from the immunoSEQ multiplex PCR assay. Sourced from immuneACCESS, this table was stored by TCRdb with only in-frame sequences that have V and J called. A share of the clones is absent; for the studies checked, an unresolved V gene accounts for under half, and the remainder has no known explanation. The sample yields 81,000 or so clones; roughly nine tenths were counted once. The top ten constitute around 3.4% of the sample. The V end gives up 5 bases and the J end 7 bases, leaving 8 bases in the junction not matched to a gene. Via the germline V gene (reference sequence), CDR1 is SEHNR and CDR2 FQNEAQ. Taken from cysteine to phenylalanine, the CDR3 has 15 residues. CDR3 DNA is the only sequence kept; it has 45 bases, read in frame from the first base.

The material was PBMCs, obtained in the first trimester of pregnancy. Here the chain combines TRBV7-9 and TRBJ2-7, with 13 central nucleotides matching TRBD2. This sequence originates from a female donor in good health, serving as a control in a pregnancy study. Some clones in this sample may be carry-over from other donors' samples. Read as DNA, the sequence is TGTGCCAGCAGCATGACTAGCGGGAGGACGGGGGAGCAGTACTTC. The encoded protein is CASSMTSGRTGEQYF.